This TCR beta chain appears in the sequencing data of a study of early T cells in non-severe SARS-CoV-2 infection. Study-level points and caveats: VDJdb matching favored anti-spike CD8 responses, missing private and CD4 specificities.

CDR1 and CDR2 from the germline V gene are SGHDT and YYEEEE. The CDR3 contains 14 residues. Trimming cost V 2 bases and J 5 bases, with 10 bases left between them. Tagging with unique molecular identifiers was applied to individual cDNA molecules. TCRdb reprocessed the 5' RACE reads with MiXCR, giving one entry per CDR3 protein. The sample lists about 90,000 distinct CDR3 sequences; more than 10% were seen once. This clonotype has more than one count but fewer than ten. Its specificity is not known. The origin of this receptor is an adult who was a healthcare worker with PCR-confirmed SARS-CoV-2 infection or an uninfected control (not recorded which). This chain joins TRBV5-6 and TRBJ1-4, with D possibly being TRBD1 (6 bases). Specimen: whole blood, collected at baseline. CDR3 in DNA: TGTGCCAGCAGCTTAGGACAGAGGAATGAAAAACTGTTTTTT. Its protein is CASSLGQRNEKLFF.